This T cell receptor (beta chain) stems from a study of control samples from healthy donors and cancer patients. Sequenced by immunoSEQ multiplex PCR; TCRdb stores in-frame clones only, minus some. The sample yields some 140,000 clones, about 94% seen once. With 3 bases clipped from V and 6 bases from J, the junction kept 6 bases outside the gene matches. CDR1 MNHNS and CDR2 SASEGT come from the germline V gene. CDR3 length: 14 amino acids. Material: blood. The TCR comes from a man aged 35 to 55 in good health. V gene TRBV6-1 combines with J gene TRBJ1-1, with TRBD1 matching 8 bases. The CDR3 DNA follows: TGTGCCAGCAGTGATGGACAGGGCTGGGCTGAAGCTTTCTTT. It encodes CASSDGQGWAEAFF.